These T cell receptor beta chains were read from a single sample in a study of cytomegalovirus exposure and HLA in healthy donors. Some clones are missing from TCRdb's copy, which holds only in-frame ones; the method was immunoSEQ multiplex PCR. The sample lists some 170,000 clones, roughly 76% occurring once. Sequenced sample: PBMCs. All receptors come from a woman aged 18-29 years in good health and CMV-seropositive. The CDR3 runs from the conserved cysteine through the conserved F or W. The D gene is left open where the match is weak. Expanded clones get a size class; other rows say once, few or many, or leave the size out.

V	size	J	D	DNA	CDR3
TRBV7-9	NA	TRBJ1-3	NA	TGTGCCAGCAGCTTGGCTGCTGGAAACACCATATATTTT	CASSLAAGNTIYF
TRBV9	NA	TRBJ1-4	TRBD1	TGTGCCAGCAGCGTACAGGGGGCGAATGAAAAACTGTTTTTT	CASSVQGANEKLFF
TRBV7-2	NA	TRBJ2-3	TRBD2	TGTGCCAGCAGCTTGGGGACTAGCGGGGGCACAGATACGCAGTATTTT	CASSLGTSGGTDTQYF
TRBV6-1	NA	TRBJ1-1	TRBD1	TGTGCCAGCACGAGGGACAGGGGTTCTGAAGCTTTCTTT	CASTRDRGSEAFF
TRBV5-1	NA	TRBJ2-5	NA	TGCGCCAGCAGCTTGGCAACCGGGTACGAGACCCAGTACTTC	CASSLATGYETQYF
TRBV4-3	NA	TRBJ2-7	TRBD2	TGCGCCAGCAGCCAAGGGACTAGCGGGCACCGCTCCTACGAGCAGTACTTC	CASSQGTSGHRSYEQYF
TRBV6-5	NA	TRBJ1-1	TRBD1	TGTGCCAGCTTGCCAACAACAGGGGCGAACACTGAAGCTTTCTTT	CASLPTTGANTEAFF
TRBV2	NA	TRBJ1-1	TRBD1	TGTGCCAGCAGGCTAGACAGGGCGAACACTGAAGCTTTCTTT	CASRLDRANTEAFF
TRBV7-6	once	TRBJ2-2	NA	TGTGCCAGCAGCCCCGTTCGGGTAGACACCGGGGAGCTGTTTTTT	CASSPVRVDTGELFF
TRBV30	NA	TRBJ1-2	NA	TGTGCCTGGAGTGTCAGGGACTATGGCTACACCTTC	CAWSVRDYGYTF